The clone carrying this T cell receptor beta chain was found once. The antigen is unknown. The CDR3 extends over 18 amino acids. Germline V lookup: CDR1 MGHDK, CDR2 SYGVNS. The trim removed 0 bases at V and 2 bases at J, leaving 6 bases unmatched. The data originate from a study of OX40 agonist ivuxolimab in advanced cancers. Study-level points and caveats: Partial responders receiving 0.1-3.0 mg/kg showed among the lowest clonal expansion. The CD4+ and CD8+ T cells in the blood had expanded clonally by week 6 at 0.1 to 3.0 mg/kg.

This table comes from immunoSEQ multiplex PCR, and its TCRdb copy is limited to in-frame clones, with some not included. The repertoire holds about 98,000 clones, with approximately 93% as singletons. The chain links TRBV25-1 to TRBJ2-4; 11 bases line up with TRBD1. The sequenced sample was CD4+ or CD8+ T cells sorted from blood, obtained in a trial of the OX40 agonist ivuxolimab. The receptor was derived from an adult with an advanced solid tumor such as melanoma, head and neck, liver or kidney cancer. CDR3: CASSEYTGQGATKNIQYF. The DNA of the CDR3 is TGTGCCAGCAGTGAATATACAGGACAGGGGGCGACCAAAAACATTCAGTACTTC.